The subject of this entry is one T cell receptor (beta chain). This receptor's antigen is unknown. Nothing much larger sits one base from this clone, and base qualities are not available. The sample originates from a study of cytomegalovirus exposure and HLA in healthy donors (dated by TCRdb to the late 2010s). Turning to the overall study: In an earlier analysis of some 550 of the donors, 250 to 350 Gb of sequence data and some 100 million unique TCR beta sequences from about 190 million T cells were reported. Approximately 310 gigabases of sequencing data and approximately 85 million unique TCR sequences were included in an early release covering around 650 HLA-typed donors. Typing coverage varied by locus: roughly 620-640 donors for A, B, C, DRB1 and DQB1; some 520 for DQA1; approximately 570 for DPA1; approximately 470 for DPB1. The study profiled the T cell repertoires of 500 to 800 subjects by immunosequencing and related them to cytomegalovirus serostatus. Among the roughly 400 genotyped donors, under 90% belonged to the genetic ancestry cluster associated with self-reported Caucasian donors. Donor age, sex, ethnicity and CMV serostatus were compiled alongside the repertoire data. Because of strong linkage in the cohort, a few DR-DQ haplotypes were treated as single units for association and clustering. All discovery cohort repertoires had been generated on a single sequencing platform. High-throughput TCR immunosequencing, statistical association of individual TCRs with disease status, and machine learning were combined to predict cytomegalovirus infection status. In a later analysis, previously published TCR beta repertoires from fewer than 750 donors were re-analyzed and high-resolution HLA genotyping was added so that TCR occurrence patterns could be studied. Among a few hundred genotyped donors of the cohort, an average of roughly 240,000 unique TCR beta nucleotide sequences were sequenced per donor, approximately 20% of them non-productive. A later genetic analysis used genome-wide SNP genotypes for about three fifths of the 666 donors, treating that subset as a discovery cohort. In addition to the first cohort of several hundred subjects, a separate validation cohort of 130 or so different subjects was used. Class I and class II HLA loci were covered by the typing at four-digit resolution. Rather than using new phenotypic data, the later analysis identified candidate immune exposures from TCR beta sequences and from how often those sequences occurred across donors. The study aimed to test whether signatures of past pathogen exposure could be identified by cataloging public T cell receptors. An earlier analysis of around 540 of the donors applied high-throughput TCR beta sequencing to assess whether each TCR beta V gene segment acted as functional or pseudogenic.

Library method: the immunoSEQ multiplex PCR assay. The multiplex PCR relied on a mix of 60 forward primers for TCR Vbeta segments and 13 reverse primers for TCR Jbeta segments. The CDR3 region of rearranged TCR beta genes was amplified from genomic DNA with a multiplex PCR assay. On the Illumina HiSeq System, the amplified TCR beta libraries were sequenced as 87-base-pair reads. The authors processed their data as follows. Across the 640 or so repertoires, a later analysis counted around 80 million unique TCR beta chains, around 11 million of which were shared by at least two donors. To remove PCR and sequencing errors, raw reads were error-corrected and collapsed into unique sequences using a nearest-neighbor algorithm that merged closely related sequences. To assign V, D and J gene segments, CDR3 sequences were aligned to IMGT reference sequences. For a sequence to be retained, at least a six-nucleotide match to both a V gene segment and a J gene segment was required. A rearrangement was called productive if the CDR3 had no stop codons and remained in frame with V and J, and every other rearrangement was called non-productive. Following IMGT convention, CDR3 was defined as the stretch from the second conserved V-encoded cysteine up to the conserved J-encoded phenylalanine. In an earlier analysis of roughly 610 of the donors, sequences lacking an unambiguous match to a single V gene segment were excluded. In an earlier analysis of approximately 560 of the donors, a V segment was called functional when productive rearrangements were above 56.7%, and segregating when the standard deviation between donors exceeded 5%. To diagnose cytomegalovirus status from the catalog of TCR beta chain sequences, a statistical classification framework was built. In a later analysis, TCR nucleotide sequences were compared against IMGT/GENE-DB human TR gene sequences so that V and J genes could be assigned. The TCRdist pipeline was used in a later analysis to assign CDR3 sequences and most-parsimonious VDJ recombination scenarios. In a later analysis, each TCR beta chain was defined by its CDR3 amino acid sequence together with its V-gene family, and reads without a unique V-gene family were excluded. As a way to deal with suspected cross-contamination and a sequencing artifact, a later analysis dropped under 600 nucleotide sequences that were highly shared and had low generation probability. For each public chain, a later analysis derived a clonal expansion index from normalized ranks of inferred template counts within each repertoire. Generation probabilities in a later analysis came from a VDJ recombination model fitted to out-of-frame rearrangements, and those results were checked against IGoR. In a later analysis, TCR-TCR, TCR-HLA and TCR-CMV co-occurrence was scored with hypergeometric tests, and a repertoire-size bias correction was applied to TCR pairs. A later analysis estimated false discovery rates by permuting HLA or CMV assignments 20 times. In a later analysis, co-occurring TCRs were grouped with DBSCAN, and TCRdist sequence similarity was added when clustering was performed within HLA-allele-positive subsets. Co-occurrence clustering excluded repertoires with fewer than 30,000 or more than 120,000 public chains, plus five with anomalous nucleotide sharing. Imported from immuneACCESS, the table was reduced by TCRdb to in-frame sequences with V and J called. These copies leave out some clones; in studies compared against another copy, an unresolved V gene accounts for under half, and the cause of the remainder is not known. V, J and clone size are those of that table, while D and trimming were read from the DNA. The sample yields a few hundred thousand clones; 60% to 85% were counted once. The biggest ten clones account for 15% to 19% of the sample.

The cohort comprised 710 or so healthy bone marrow donors. Cohort members were all nominally healthy when sampled, although unrecorded immune exposures were likely present. The donor tested CMV seronegative, placing the donor among the 350 or so seronegative members of the cohort. A peripheral blood sample was collected from each donor, and TCR beta sequencing was performed on peripheral blood mononuclear cells. Genomic DNA extraction from the blood cell samples was performed with the Qiagen DNeasy Blood Extraction Kit. There are 12 amino acids in the CDR3, from cysteine to phenylalanine inclusive. The retained sequence is limited to the CDR3, 36 bases, with the frame set at the first base. V is pared back by 6 bases and J by 12 bases, with 14 bases lying between the germline termini. The germline V gene specifies SNHLY as CDR1 and FYNNEI as CDR2. The paper's findings and limits, for the study overall: A later analysis found that HLA-associated TCR beta chains were more clonally expanded and had lower generation probabilities than equally common non-associated chains. In a later analysis, several top co-occurrence clusters were reported to appear linked to parvovirus B19, influenza, CMV and Epstein-Barr virus. In a later analysis, the rate of TCR association differed among HLA loci, with DRB1 alleles having the most associated TCRs and HLA-C alleles having the fewest. Specific HLA alleles were associated with 15,000 to 20,000 TCR beta sequences at a false discovery rate of 0.05 in a later analysis. Linkage disequilibrium might explain the correlated functional status among segregating V segments, but an unknown experimental factor could not be excluded. When HLA alleles, especially DR and DQ, strongly co-occurred, TCR associations were difficult to assign to individual alleles. Most CMV-associated TCR beta chains appeared to be HLA-restricted in a later analysis, and the HLA associations seemed to be driven largely by CMV exposure. Because counts were too low, approximately 18 rarely observed V segments, including chromosome 9 orphons, were excluded from the earlier analysis of some 590 of the donors. The 87-base-pair reads could not distinguish some IMGT-functional V segments, including TRBV6-2 and TRBV6-3, so those segments were excluded. A later genetic analysis associated a missense DCLRE1C variant with V-gene and J-gene trimming of TCR beta chains, and an independent cohort replicated the association. The authors suggested that the approach could potentially be generalized to other disease states and immunological phenotypes. In vitro tests confirmed that a few of the cytomegalovirus-associated TCR beta chains recognize cytomegalovirus antigens. The classifier was reported to diagnose cytomegalovirus status with high specificity and sensitivity in both the original and validation cohorts. Sequencing depth was assumed to be roughly uniform across donors in the presence/absence analyses, though that assumption may not hold. Because some donors lacked HLA typing at each locus, the association tests relied only on the typed subset. An earlier analysis of around 540 of the donors showed that most TCR beta V segments appeared in productive rearrangements either about 87% or about 30% of the time, which broadly matched IMGT annotations. A further reported finding was that TCR beta sequences accurately predicted the HLA-A and HLA-B alleles for most subjects in the first cohort. The only immune exposure information available for the cohort was CMV serostatus. In this cohort, only TCR beta chains were sequenced, and detectable features were limited by the absence of alpha or paired-chain data. The study listed 150 to 200 TCR beta chains as associated with cytomegalovirus. Across donors, most TCR sequences were observed very rarely, whereas some public TCRs were present in many individuals. A group of highly shared sequence variants was considered likely to be a technical artifact of the sequencing pipeline. Compared with the roughly 700-donor mean, donors in an Asian-associated ancestry cluster had fewer N-insertions in productive TCRs, according to a later genetic analysis.

The TCR originated in a middle-aged man in good health and CMV-seronegative. The rearrangement combines TRBV2 with TRBJ1-4; the D gene is perhaps TRBD1, on 5 matching bases. The sequencing input was PBMCs. Here is the DNA: TGTGCCAGCAGCGATTACAGGACGGAACTGTTTTTT. Its protein reads: CASSDYRTELFF.